This T cell receptor beta chain came from a study of shared clonotypes between healthy human individuals. Comments on this clone: Its antigen remains unidentified.

Broader study findings: Sampling covered blood only; tissue repertoires likely differ.

Measured with immunoSEQ multiplex PCR; TCRdb has only the in-frame clones, and not every one. The sample holds about 1.5 million clones, around 97% seen once. CDR3 length: 15 residues. Per germline, CDR1 MDHEN and CDR2 SYDVKM. V was pared by 2 bases and J by 4 bases, with 14 bases between. The clonotype originates from a man younger than 40 in good health. The rearrangement uses TRBV28 and TRBJ1-1; D might be TRBD1 (6 bases). Sequencing was carried out using naive CD4+ T cells sorted from blood. The subset here: CD45RA+ positively selected. CDR3 protein: CASSLDNRVFTEAFF. The CDR3 bases are TGTGCCAGCAGTTTAGATAACAGGGTATTCACTGAAGCTTTCTTT. Together with reference TRBV28 and TRBJ1-1, the CDR3 gives the full variable domain: DVKVTQSSRYLVKRTGEKVFLECVQDMDHENMFWYRQDPGLGLRLIYFSYDVKMKEKGDIPEGYSVSREKKERFSLILESASTNQTSMYLCASSLDNRVFTEAFFGQGTRLTVV.